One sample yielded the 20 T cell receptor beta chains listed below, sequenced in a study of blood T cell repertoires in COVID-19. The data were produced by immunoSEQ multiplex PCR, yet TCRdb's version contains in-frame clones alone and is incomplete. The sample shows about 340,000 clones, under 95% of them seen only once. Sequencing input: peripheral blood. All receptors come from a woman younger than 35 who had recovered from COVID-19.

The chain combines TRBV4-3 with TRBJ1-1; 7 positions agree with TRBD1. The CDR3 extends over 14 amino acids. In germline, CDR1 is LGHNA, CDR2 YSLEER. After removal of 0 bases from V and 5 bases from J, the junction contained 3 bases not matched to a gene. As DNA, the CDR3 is TGCGCCAGCAGCCAAGAACAGGGGAGTACTGAAGCTTTCTTT. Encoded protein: CASSQEQGSTEAFF.

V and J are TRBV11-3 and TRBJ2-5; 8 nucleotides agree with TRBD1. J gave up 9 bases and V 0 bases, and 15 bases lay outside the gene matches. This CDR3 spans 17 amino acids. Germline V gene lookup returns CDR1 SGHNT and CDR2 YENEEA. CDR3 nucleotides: TGTGCCAGCAGCTTAGAGTTTGCGCAGGGGGCACCTCGCGCCCAGTACTTC. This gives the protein CASSLEFAQGAPRAQYF.

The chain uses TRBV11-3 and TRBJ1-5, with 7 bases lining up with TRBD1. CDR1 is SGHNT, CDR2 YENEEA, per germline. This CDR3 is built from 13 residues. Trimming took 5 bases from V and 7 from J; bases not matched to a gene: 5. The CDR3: CASSLRTGQPQHF. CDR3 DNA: TGTGCCAGCAGCCTACGGACAGGCCAGCCCCAGCATTTT.

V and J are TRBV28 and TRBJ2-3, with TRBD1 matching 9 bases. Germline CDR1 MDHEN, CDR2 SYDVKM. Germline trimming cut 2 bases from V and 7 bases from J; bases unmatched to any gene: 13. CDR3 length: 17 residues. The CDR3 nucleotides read TGTGCCAGCAGTTTACCAAGACAGGGGGGATCCACGAATACGCAGTATTTT. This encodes CASSLPRQGGSTNTQYF.

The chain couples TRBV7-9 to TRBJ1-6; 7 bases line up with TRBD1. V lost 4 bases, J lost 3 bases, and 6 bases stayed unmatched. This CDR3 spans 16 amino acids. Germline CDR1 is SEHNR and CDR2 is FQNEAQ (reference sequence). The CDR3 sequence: CASSSTGEGYNSPLHF. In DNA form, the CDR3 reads TGTGCCAGCAGCTCCACAGGGGAAGGCTATAATTCACCCCTCCACTTT.

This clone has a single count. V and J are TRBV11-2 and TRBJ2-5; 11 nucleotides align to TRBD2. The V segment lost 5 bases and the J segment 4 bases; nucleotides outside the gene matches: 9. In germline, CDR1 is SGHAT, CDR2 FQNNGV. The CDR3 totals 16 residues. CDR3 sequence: CASSPGTSGAGETQYF. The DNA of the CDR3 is TGTGCCAGCAGCCCCGGGACTAGCGGAGCTGGAGAGACCCAGTACTTC.

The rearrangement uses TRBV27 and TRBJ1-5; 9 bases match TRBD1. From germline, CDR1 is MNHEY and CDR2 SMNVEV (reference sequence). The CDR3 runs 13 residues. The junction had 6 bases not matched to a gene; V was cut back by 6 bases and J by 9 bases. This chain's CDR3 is CASSWDRARPQHF. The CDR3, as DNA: TGTGCCAGCAGCTGGGACAGGGCTCGGCCCCAGCATTTT.

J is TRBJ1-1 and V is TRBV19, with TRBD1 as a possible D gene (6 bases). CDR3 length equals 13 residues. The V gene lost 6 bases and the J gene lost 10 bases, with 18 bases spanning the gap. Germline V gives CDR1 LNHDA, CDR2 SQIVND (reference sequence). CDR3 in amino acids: CASSLILTGGAFF. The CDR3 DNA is TGTGCCAGTAGCCTCATCCTGACAGGCGGAGCTTTCTTT.

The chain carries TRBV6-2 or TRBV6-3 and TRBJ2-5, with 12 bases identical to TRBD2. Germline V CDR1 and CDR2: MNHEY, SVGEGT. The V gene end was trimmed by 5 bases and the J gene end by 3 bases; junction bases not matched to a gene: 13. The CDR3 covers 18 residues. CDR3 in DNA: TGTGCCAGCAGTGCCGGAAGATTGAGACTAGCGGGAGAAGAGACCCAGTACTTC. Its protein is CASSAGRLRLAGEETQYF.

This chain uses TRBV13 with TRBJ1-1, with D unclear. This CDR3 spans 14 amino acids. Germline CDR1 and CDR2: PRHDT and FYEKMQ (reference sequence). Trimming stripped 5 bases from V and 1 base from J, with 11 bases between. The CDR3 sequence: CASSTIPGNTEAFF. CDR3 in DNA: TGTGCCAGCAGCACCATCCCAGGGAACACTGAAGCTTTCTTT.

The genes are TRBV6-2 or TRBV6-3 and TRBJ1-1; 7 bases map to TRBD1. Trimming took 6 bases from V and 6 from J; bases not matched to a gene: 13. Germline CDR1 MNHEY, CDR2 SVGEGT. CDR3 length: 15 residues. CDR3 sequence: CASSPRGQLAAEAFF. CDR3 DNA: TGTGCCAGCAGCCCCCGGGGACAGCTGGCGGCTGAAGCTTTCTTT.

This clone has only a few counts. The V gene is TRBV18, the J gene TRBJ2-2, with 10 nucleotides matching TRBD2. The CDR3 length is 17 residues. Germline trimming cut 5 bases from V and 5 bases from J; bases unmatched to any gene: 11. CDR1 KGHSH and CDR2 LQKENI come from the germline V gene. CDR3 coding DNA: TGTGCCAGCTCAAGACCCGCCGGGACTAGCGTAACCGGGGAGCTGTTTTTT. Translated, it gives CASSRPAGTSVTGELFF.

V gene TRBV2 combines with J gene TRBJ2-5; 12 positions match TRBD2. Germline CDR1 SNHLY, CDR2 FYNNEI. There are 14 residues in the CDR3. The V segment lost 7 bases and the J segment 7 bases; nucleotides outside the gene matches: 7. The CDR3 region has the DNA TGTGCCAGCATTGGACTAGCGGGGTCGGGGACCCAGTACTTC. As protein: CASIGLAGSGTQYF. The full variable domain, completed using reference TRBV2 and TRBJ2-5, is EPEVTQTPSHQVTQMGQEVILRCVPISNHLYFYWYRQILGQKVEFLVSFYNNEISEKSEIFDDQFSVERPDGSNFTLKIRSTKLEDSAMYFCASIGLAGSGTQYFGPGTRLLVL.

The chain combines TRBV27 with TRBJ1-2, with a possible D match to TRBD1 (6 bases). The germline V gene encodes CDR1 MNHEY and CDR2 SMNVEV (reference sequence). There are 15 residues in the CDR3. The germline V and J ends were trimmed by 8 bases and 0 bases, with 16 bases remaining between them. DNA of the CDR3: TGTGCCAGCGGGAGTAGGGGGAGAGCTAACTATGGCTACACCTTC. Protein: CASGSRGRANYGYTF.

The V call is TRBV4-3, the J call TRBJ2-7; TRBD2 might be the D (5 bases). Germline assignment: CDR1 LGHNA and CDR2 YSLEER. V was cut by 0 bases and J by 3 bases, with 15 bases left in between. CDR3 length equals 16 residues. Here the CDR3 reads CASSQDRRQTIYEQYV. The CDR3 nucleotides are TGCGCCAGCAGCCAAGATAGGCGCCAGACTATCTACGAGCAGTACGTC.

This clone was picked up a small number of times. The CDR3 loop is CASSQAGDGELFF. CDR3 DNA: TGCGCCAGCAGCCAAGCGGGGGACGGGGAGCTGTTTTTT. The rearrangement joins TRBV4-1 to TRBJ2-2; D perhaps matches TRBD2 (6 bases). Germline loops: CDR1 MGHRA, CDR2 YSYEKL. Trimming shortened V by 1 base and J by 7 bases, and 7 bases separated the two germline ends. The CDR3 loop spans 13 amino acids.

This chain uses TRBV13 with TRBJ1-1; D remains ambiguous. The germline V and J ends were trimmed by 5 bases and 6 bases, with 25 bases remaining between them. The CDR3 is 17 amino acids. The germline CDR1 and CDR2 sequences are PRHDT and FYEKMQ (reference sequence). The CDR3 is CASSQTAVLGGVAEAFF. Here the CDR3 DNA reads TGTGCCAGCAGCCAAACCGCCGTTCTGGGAGGAGTTGCTGAAGCTTTCTTT.

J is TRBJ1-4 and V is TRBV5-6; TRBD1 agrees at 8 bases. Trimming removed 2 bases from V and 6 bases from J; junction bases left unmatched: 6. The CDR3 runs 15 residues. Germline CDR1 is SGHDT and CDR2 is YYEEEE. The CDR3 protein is CASSLTGGFDEKLFF. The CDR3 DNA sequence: TGTGCCAGCAGCTTAACAGGGGGGTTTGATGAAAAACTGTTTTTT.

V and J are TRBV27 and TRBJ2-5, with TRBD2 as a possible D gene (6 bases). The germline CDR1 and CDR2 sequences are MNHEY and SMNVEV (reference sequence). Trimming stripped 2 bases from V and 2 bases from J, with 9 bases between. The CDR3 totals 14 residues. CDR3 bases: TGTGCCAGCAGTTTAATAGGACTACAAGAGACCCAGTACTTC. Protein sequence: CASSLIGLQETQYF.

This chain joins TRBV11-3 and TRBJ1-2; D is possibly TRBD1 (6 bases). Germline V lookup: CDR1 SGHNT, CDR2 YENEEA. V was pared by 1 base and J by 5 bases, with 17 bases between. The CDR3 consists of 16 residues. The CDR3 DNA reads TGTGCCAGCAGCTTAGGAGCCCTACGACAGGCTTATGGCTACACCTTC. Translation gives CASSLGALRQAYGYTF.